Listed here is a single TCR beta chain. This sample stems from a study of radiotherapy plus CTLA-4 blockade in lung cancer. In the study overall: Among all patients, 18% showed objective responses, while 30% to 40% had disease control.

CDR1 and CDR2 from the germline V gene are MNHEY and SMNVEV (reference sequence). The junction had 10 bases not matched to a gene; V was cut back by 10 bases and J by 5 bases. The CDR3 sequence is 13 residues long. Only in-frame clones appear in the TCRdb table, and some are missing; sequencing was by immunoSEQ multiplex PCR. This sample yields approximately 77,000 clones, of which approximately 80% are seen a single time; approximately 0.73% belongs to the top ten. This specimen consisted of peripheral blood, obtained from a patient treated with radiotherapy plus ipilimumab. The sequence was obtained from a human donor with non-small cell lung cancer who had stable disease on radiotherapy plus ipilimumab. V is TRBV27 and J is TRBJ1-2, with 7 bases aligning to TRBD1. CDR3 in DNA: TGTGCCACTAGGGCAGGGGGAGGGTATGGCTACACCTTC. This sequence encodes CATRAGGGYGYTF.